Listed below are T cell receptor beta chains from one sample, sequenced in a study of T-cell memory formation after mild COVID-19. Each CDR3 protein gets one entry after TCRdb re-called the 5' RACE reads with MiXCR. This sample yields about 400,000 distinct CDR3 sequences, of which about 20% are seen a single time; roughly 21% belongs to the top ten. Source material: PBMCs or a T cell subset sorted from them (not recorded which). Receptor source: a man aged 18-30 years who had mild COVID-19 (a few samples of this study predate the infection). Cell type and time point are not known. The CDR3 runs from the conserved cysteine through the conserved F or W.

TRBV10-2 | CASSGGTNEQFF
TRBV5-6 | CASSFRGGYGTDTQYF
TRBV7-9 | CASSWNGPPYEQYF
TRBV21-1 | CASTFSYDRAYEQYF
TRBV7-2 | CASSSLGGNEKLFF
TRBV5-1 | CATSGDGLSGANVLTF
TRBV29-1 | CSVDTRKGRDYGYTF
TRBV7-9 | CASSPIGPPQPQHF
TRBV7-7 | CASSPDRGSETQYF
TRBV3-1 | CASSRERDSYEQYF
TRBV7-8 | CASSSDPAGLTLF
TRBV4-3 | CASSRSIQETQYF
TRBV29-1 | CSGQGGTGVYNEQFF
TRBV9 | CASSPIEGAGFYNEQFF
TRBV7-8 | CASSTMTARPYSGNTIYF
TRBV15 | CATSSGGGNTGELFF
TRBV9 | CAGGRGSQPQHF
TRBV5-1 | CASSLWGPGNEQFF
TRBV6-5 | CASRPRRRETQYF
TRBV7-9 | CASSFSGYEQYF
TRBV18 | CASSPPNGQRETQYF
TRBV29-1 | CSVEDGWGNGYTF
TRBV27 | CASSFTGENEQFF
TRBV6-1 | CATRTAGVDYGYTF
TRBV6-6 | CASSYSTEAFF
TRBV18 | CASSPGRSFSYNEQFF
TRBV5-5 | CASSLYTLGAGELFF
TRBV27 | CASRTAWTDEQYF
TRBV18 | CASSPRGLPAAQETQYF
TRBV7-9 | CASSTGNNEQFF
TRBV2 | CASSGEGRGSPLHF
TRBV6-1 | CASSELQTRVPGELFF
TRBV12-3/TRBV12-4 | CASTETGGRNTIYF
TRBV5-1 | CASSFTTGGLGYTF
TRBV7-6 | CASSQMETQYF